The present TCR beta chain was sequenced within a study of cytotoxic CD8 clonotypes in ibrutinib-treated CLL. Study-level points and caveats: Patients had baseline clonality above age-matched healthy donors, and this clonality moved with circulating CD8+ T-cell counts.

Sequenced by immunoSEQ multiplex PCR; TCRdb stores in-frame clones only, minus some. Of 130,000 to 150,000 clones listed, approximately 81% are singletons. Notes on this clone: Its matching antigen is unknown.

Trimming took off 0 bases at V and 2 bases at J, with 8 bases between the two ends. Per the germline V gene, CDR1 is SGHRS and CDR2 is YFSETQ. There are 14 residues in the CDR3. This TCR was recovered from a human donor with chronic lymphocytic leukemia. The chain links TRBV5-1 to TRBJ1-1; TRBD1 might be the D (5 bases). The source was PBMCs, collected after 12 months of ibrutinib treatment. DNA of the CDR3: TGCGCCAGCAGCTTGGACAGGCGAAACACTGAAGCTTTCTTT. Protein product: CASSLDRRNTEAFF.